The 27 T cell receptor beta chains reported below all come from one sample, sequenced in a study of blood T cell repertoires in COVID-19. Some clones are missing from TCRdb's copy, which holds only in-frame ones; the method was immunoSEQ multiplex PCR. Of about 75,000 clones listed, 79% are singletons. The sequenced sample consisted of peripheral blood. The source of these receptors is a woman of 80 years or more with active or convalescent COVID-19.

The chain uses TRBV5-1 and TRBJ2-3; D is possibly TRBD2 (7 bases). Germline V gene sequence: CDR1 SGHRS, CDR2 YFSETQ. The CDR3 extends over 16 amino acids. V gave up 2 bases and J gave up 6 bases, with 19 bases separating them. CDR3: CASSLGPGGPSDTQYF. The CDR3, as DNA: TGCGCCAGCAGCTTAGGCCCCGGGGGGCCATCGGATACGCAGTATTTT.

This chain joins TRBV4-3 and TRBJ1-2, with 11 positions matching TRBD1. The V segment lost 0 bases and the J segment 2 bases; nucleotides outside the gene matches: 8. This CDR3 is 18 amino acids long. Looked up from germline, CDR1 is LGHNA and CDR2 is YSLEER. The CDR3 sequence: CASSQDFRGQGGNYGYTF. The CDR3 DNA reads TGCGCCAGCAGCCAAGATTTTCGGGGACAGGGGGGAAACTATGGCTACACCTTC.

The chain couples TRBV2 to TRBJ2-2, with 8 bases matching TRBD2. The germline V gene has CDR1 SNHLY and CDR2 FYNNEI. The length of the CDR3 is 14 residues. J was trimmed by 8 bases and V by 7 bases; bases with no gene match: 9. CDR3 sequence (DNA): TGTGCCAGCAATCCCAGCGGGAGAGGGGGGGAGCTGTTTTTT. This encodes CASNPSGRGGELFF. Based on the CDR3 plus reference TRBV2 and TRBJ2-2, the full variable domain is EPEVTQTPSHQVTQMGQEVILRCVPISNHLYFYWYRQILGQKVEFLVSFYNNEISEKSEIFDDQFSVERPDGSNFTLKIRSTKLEDSAMYFCASNPSGRGGELFFGEGSRLTVL.

V usage is TRBV5-4 and J usage is TRBJ1-3, with 7 bases lining up with TRBD1. The J segment lost 0 bases and the V segment lost 4 bases, leaving 4 bases of the junction unmatched. Germline V gives CDR1 SGHNT, CDR2 YYREEE (reference sequence). The CDR3 spans 15 residues. The CDR3 reads CASSHGDSSGNTIYF. CDR3 sequence (DNA): TGTGCCAGCAGCCATGGGGACAGCTCTGGAAACACCATATATTTT.

The V call is TRBV7-8, the J call TRBJ1-1, with D uncertain. Per the germline V gene, CDR1 is SGHVS and CDR2 is FQNEAQ. Trimming took off 0 bases at V and 2 bases at J, with 10 bases between the two ends. The CDR3 runs 15 residues. This CDR3 is CASSLALGTNTEAFF. CDR3 nucleotide sequence: TGTGCCAGCAGCTTAGCCCTGGGCACTAACACTGAAGCTTTCTTT. The full variable domain, in which reference TRBV7-8 and TRBJ1-1 provide the parts outside the CDR3, is GAGVSQSPRYKVAKRGQDVALRCDPISGHVSLFWYQQALGQGPEFLTYFQNEAQLDKSGLPSDRFFAERPEGSVSTLKIQRTQQEDSAVYLCASSLALGTNTEAFFGQGTRLTVV.

The rearrangement links TRBV4-3 to TRBJ1-2; 8 bases are a match to TRBD1. Germline V gene data show CDR1 as LGHNA and CDR2 as YSLEER. V lost 2 bases and J lost 2; bases outside the gene matches: 4. The CDR3 has 15 amino acids. CDR3 nucleotides: TGCGCCAGCAGCCAAACGACAGGGGTGAACTATGGCTACACCTTC. Translation: CASSQTTGVNYGYTF.

The V gene is TRBV19, the J gene TRBJ2-3, with 8 positions matching TRBD1. Losses at the gene ends were 6 bases for V and 4 bases for J; bases not matched to a gene: 9. This CDR3 region has 15 residues. The germline V gene encodes CDR1 LNHDA and CDR2 SQIVND (reference sequence). The CDR3 nucleotides are TGTGCCAGTAGGGACACAGGGGGTCCAGCAGATACGCAGTATTTT. Translated: CASRDTGGPADTQYF.

This clone was found once. This sequence joins TRBV18 and TRBJ1-2, with no clear D. V lost 0 bases and J 4 bases, leaving 3 bases between the germline ends. This CDR3 has 12 amino acids. Germline V CDR1 and CDR2: KGHSH, LQKENI. This CDR3 is CASSPPLYGYTF. The CDR3 region has the DNA TGTGCCAGCTCACCACCCCTCTATGGCTACACCTTC.

The chain is built from TRBV5-1 and TRBJ1-4, with 9 nucleotides matching TRBD1. Germline V gives CDR1 SGHRS, CDR2 YFSETQ. J gave up 3 bases and V 5 bases, and 5 bases lay outside the gene matches. The CDR3 sequence is 15 residues long. The CDR3 loop reads CASSKQGAPNEKLFF. In DNA form, the CDR3 reads TGCGCCAGCAGTAAACAGGGGGCTCCTAATGAAAAACTGTTTTTT.

The gene calls are TRBV5-1 and TRBJ2-7, with 9 bases fitting TRBD2. Germline assignment: CDR1 SGHRS and CDR2 YFSETQ. V dropped 0 bases and J dropped 0; count of bases not matched to a gene: 16. This CDR3 spans 20 amino acids. Written as DNA, the CDR3 is TGCGCCAGCAGCTTGGGCCCGCGGGCGGTAGCGGGGGTTCTCTCCTACGAGCAGTACTTC. Protein product: CASSLGPRAVAGVLSYEQYF.

The chain uses TRBV5-1 and TRBJ2-7, with TRBD2 as a possible D gene (6 bases). Trimming pared 2 bases from V and 3 bases from J, leaving 6 bases between. CDR3 length: 12 residues. From germline, CDR1 is SGHRS and CDR2 YFSETQ. The CDR3 protein is CASSFGGYEQYF. CDR3 bases: TGCGCCAGCAGCTTCGGGGGCTACGAGCAGTACTTC. Complete variable domain (other parts from reference TRBV5-1 and TRBJ2-7): KAGVTQTPRYLIKTRGQQVTLSCSPISGHRSVSWYQQTPGQGLQFLFEYFSETQRNKGNFPGRFSGRQFSNSRSEMNVSTLELGDSALYLCASSFGGYEQYFGPGTRLTVT.

This clone was seen only a few times. V usage is TRBV2 and J usage is TRBJ1-4, with 8 bases aligning to TRBD1. The CDR3 runs 14 residues. V lost 8 bases, J lost 7 bases, and 9 bases stayed unmatched. Germline lookup yields CDR1 SNHLY and CDR2 FYNNEI. CDR3 sequence: CASVGFGQGEKLFF. In DNA, the CDR3 is TGTGCCAGCGTCGGGTTCGGACAGGGTGAAAAACTGTTTTTT.

The rearrangement links TRBV6-1 to TRBJ1-5; D uncertain. V was shortened by 3 bases and J by 1 base, with 10 bases between the two germline ends. The CDR3 contains 15 residues. Germline lookup yields CDR1 MNHNS and CDR2 SASEGT. The CDR3 loop is CASSDQDRSNQPQHF. In DNA form, the CDR3 reads TGTGCCAGCAGTGACCAGGATCGGAGCAATCAGCCCCAGCATTTT.

J is TRBJ1-4 and V is TRBV7-2, with D possibly TRBD1 on 5 matching bases. The CDR3 is 15 residues long. In germline, CDR1 is SGHTA, CDR2 FQGNSA. Trimming took off 5 bases at V and 7 bases at J, with 17 bases between the two ends. The CDR3 bases are TGTGCCAGCAGCCCCACAGGACAATTGTTTGAAAAACTGTTTTTT. Translating gives CASSPTGQLFEKLFF.

The V gene is TRBV2, the J gene TRBJ2-5, with 7 bases aligning to TRBD2. Germline V gives CDR1 SNHLY, CDR2 FYNNEI. The CDR3 loop spans 18 amino acids. V shed 4 bases, J shed 1 base, and the junction held 15 bases outside the gene matches. DNA of the CDR3: TGTGCCAGCAGTGGAGTACCACTAAGCGGGGCATTCCAAGAGACCCAGTACTTC. Encoded protein: CASSGVPLSGAFQETQYF.

J is TRBJ2-7 and V is TRBV7-8; 10 bases map to TRBD2. The junction had 15 bases not matched to a gene; V was cut back by 8 bases and J by 5 bases. This CDR3 is built from 16 residues. Per germline, CDR1 SGHVS and CDR2 FQNEAQ. The CDR3 bases are TGTGCCAGCCTACAAGGGGCTAGCGGGAGTTCAGACGAGCAGTACTTC. Encoded protein: CASLQGASGSSDEQYF. Full variable domain (rest looked up from reference TRBV7-8 and TRBJ2-7): GAGVSQSPRYKVAKRGQDVALRCDPISGHVSLFWYQQALGQGPEFLTYFQNEAQLDKSGLPSDRFFAERPEGSVSTLKIQRTQQEDSAVYLCASLQGASGSSDEQYFGPGTRLTVT.

The chain recombines TRBV29-1 with TRBJ2-7, with D perhaps matching TRBD1 (6 bases). The CDR3 spans 14 residues. V lost 4 bases to trimming and J lost 6 bases, with 19 bases between them. CDR1 SQVTM and CDR2 ANQGSEA come from the germline V gene. The CDR3 loop reads CSVVGAADPSEQYF. CDR3 nucleotides: TGCAGCGTTGTGGGGGCAGCGGACCCCTCCGAGCAGTACTTC.

This chain joins TRBV7-2 and TRBJ1-5; perhaps TRBD1 as D (6 bases). The germline CDR1 and CDR2 sequences are SGHTA and FQGNSA. CDR3 length equals 14 residues. With 6 bases removed from V and 6 bases from J, the gap between germline ends came to 15 bases. Here the CDR3 reads CASRDGTSGQPQHF. The CDR3 nucleotides read TGTGCCAGCAGGGACGGGACAAGCGGTCAGCCCCAGCATTTT. Variable domain in full (rest from reference TRBV7-2 and TRBJ1-5): GAGVSQSPSNKVTEKGKDVELRCDPISGHTALYWYRQSLGQGLEFLIYFQGNSAPDKSGLPSDRFSAERTGGSVSTLTIQRTQQEDSAVYLCASRDGTSGQPQHFGDGTRLSIL.

J is TRBJ1-2 and V is TRBV30; D is possibly TRBD1 (5 bases). Per germline, CDR1 GTSNPN and CDR2 SVGIG (reference sequence). Trimming took 0 bases from V and 8 from J, leaving 16 bases between them. The CDR3 is 14 residues long. CDR3 region: CAWSVSPRGGGYTF. Written as DNA, the CDR3 is TGTGCCTGGAGTGTAAGCCCCCGCGGGGGAGGCTACACCTTC.

V gene TRBV9 combines with J gene TRBJ2-3, with unresolved D. The CDR3 contains 13 residues. Per germline, CDR1 SGDLS and CDR2 YYNGEE. V gave up 5 bases and J gave up 8 bases, with 15 bases separating them. The CDR3 protein is CASRGVPAGTQYF. In DNA, the CDR3 is TGTGCCAGCAGAGGTGTCCCCGCAGGTACGCAGTATTTT.

The gene calls are TRBV5-3 and TRBJ2-5; D is ambiguous. TRBV5-3 is identified as an open reading frame with a role that is uncertain. The CDR3 covers 14 residues. Trimming stripped 0 bases from V and 5 bases from J, with 11 bases between. The CDR3, as DNA: TGTGCCAGAAGCTTGGGCAAGTATCAGGAGACCCAGTACTTC. It is translated as CARSLGKYQETQYF.

The V and J genes are TRBV3-1 (or the pseudogene TRBV3-2) and TRBJ2-3; D is unclear. Germline V gives CDR1 LGHDT, CDR2 YNNKEL (reference sequence). Trimming took off 2 bases at V and 5 bases at J, with 5 bases between the two ends. The CDR3 extends over 12 amino acids. As DNA, the CDR3 is TGTGCCAGCAGCCAATTCGGAGATACGCAGTATTTT. Translation gives CASSQFGDTQYF.

The chain links TRBV11-2 to TRBJ2-7; tentatively, D is TRBD2 (5 bases). V lost 2 bases, J lost 0 bases, and 11 bases lay in between. The CDR3 has 15 amino acids. Germline V gene sequence: CDR1 SGHAT, CDR2 FQNNGV. This CDR3 reads CASSLWVSDSYEQYF. The CDR3 DNA is TGTGCCAGCAGCTTATGGGTTAGCGACTCCTACGAGCAGTACTTC.

The rearrangement joins TRBV7-9 to TRBJ2-2; TRBD2 aligns across 12 bases. There are 18 residues in the CDR3. The junction had 13 bases not matched to a gene; V was cut back by 5 bases and J by 6 bases. The germline V gene encodes CDR1 SEHNR and CDR2 FQNEAQ (reference sequence). The CDR3 region has the DNA TGTGCCAGCAGCACCTCTAGCGGGGGGGCCTTTTCCGCCGGGGAGCTGTTTTTT. Protein product: CASSTSSGGAFSAGELFF.

The genes are TRBV19 and TRBJ1-4; the D gene is possibly TRBD1 (6 bases). Germline assignment: CDR1 LNHDA and CDR2 SQIVND (reference sequence). V was cut by 9 bases and J by 3 bases, with 14 bases left in between. The CDR3 spans 14 residues. The CDR3 spells CASKQGRANEKLFF. CDR3 DNA: TGTGCCAGCAAACAGGGCAGGGCTAATGAAAAACTGTTTTTT.

The chain combines TRBV10-3 with TRBJ1-1; 7 positions match TRBD1. V shed 5 bases, J shed 2 bases, and the junction held 8 bases outside the gene matches. The CDR3 is made up of 15 amino acids. CDR1 and CDR2 (germline): ENHRY, SYGVKD. CDR3 region: CAISKKGQINTEAFF. In DNA form, the CDR3 reads TGTGCCATCAGTAAAAAGGGACAGATTAACACTGAAGCTTTCTTT.

The chain is built from TRBV11-2 and TRBJ1-4; 8 nucleotides match TRBD1. The CDR3 length is 15 residues. CDR1 and CDR2 (germline): SGHAT, FQNNGV. With V trimmed by 5 bases and J by 3 bases, 5 bases remained unmatched. As DNA, the CDR3 is TGTGCCAGCAGCATCCGGACAGGGTCTAATGAAAAACTGTTTTTT. Protein: CASSIRTGSNEKLFF.